Shown below are 20 T cell receptor beta chains from a single sample sequenced in a study of blood T cell repertoires in COVID-19. The table came from immunoSEQ multiplex PCR; TCRdb's copy has only in-frame clones and leaves some out. Among approximately 110,000 clones listed, 75% to 90% were seen once. Sequencing used peripheral blood. All receptors derive from a woman of 80 years or more with acute or convalescent COVID-19.

The gene calls are TRBV10-3 and TRBJ1-2, with D maybe TRBD1 (6 bases). The V and J ends lost 8 bases and 3 bases respectively, with 16 bases between them. This CDR3 is built from 14 residues. The germline V gene encodes CDR1 ENHRY and CDR2 SYGVKD. The CDR3 nucleotides read TGTGCCATCGGGAGGGGGGCCGCGGACTATGGCTACACCTTC. It is translated as CAIGRGAADYGYTF.

The CDR3 region is CAISERRGDRGQNGYTF. The CDR3, as DNA: TGTGCCATCAGTGAGAGGAGGGGGGACAGGGGGCAGAATGGCTACACCTTC. V is TRBV10-3 and J is TRBJ1-2; 12 bases fit TRBD1. Germline CDR1 ENHRY, CDR2 SYGVKD. With 2 bases clipped from V and 6 bases from J, the junction kept 10 bases outside the gene matches. The CDR3 covers 17 residues.

The chain links TRBV5-4 to TRBJ2-3; 14 bases fit TRBD2. Trimming took 4 bases from V and 3 from J; bases not matched to a gene: 4. In germline, CDR1 is SGHNT, CDR2 YYREEE (reference sequence). CDR3 size: 16 residues. CDR3 bases: TGTGCCAGCAGCCTACGACTAGCGGGGGGGACAGATACGCAGTATTTT. This encodes CASSLRLAGGTDTQYF.

This chain uses TRBV10-3 with TRBJ1-1; 9 nucleotides line up with TRBD1. V was clipped by 6 bases and J by 8 bases; unmatched bases: 7. Germline V gives CDR1 ENHRY, CDR2 SYGVKD. CDR3 size: 13 residues. CDR3 loop: CAIRGDRAFEAFF. As DNA, the CDR3 is TGTGCCATCAGGGGGGACAGGGCGTTCGAAGCTTTCTTT.

The chain recombines TRBV30 with TRBJ1-6; D possibly corresponds to TRBD1 (5 bases). Deletions cut 0 bases from V and 8 bases from J, with 11 bases between. This CDR3 is 14 amino acids long. Germline-derived CDR1 and CDR2 are GTSNPN and SVGIG (reference sequence). The CDR3 DNA follows: TGTGCCTGGAGTGTTCTAGGGGTGGATTCACCCCTCCACTTT. Translated: CAWSVLGVDSPLHF. Full variable domain (missing parts from reference TRBV30 and TRBJ1-6): SQTIHQWPATLVQPVGSPLSLECTVEGTSNPNLYWYRQAAGRGLQLLFYSVGIGQISSEVPQNLSASRPQDRQFILSSKKLLLSDSGFYLCAWSVLGVDSPLHFGNGTRLTVT.

This chain joins TRBV10-1 and TRBJ2-7; D gene ambiguous. The germline CDR1 and CDR2 sequences are WNHNN and SYGVQD (reference sequence). Trimming took off 4 bases at V and 5 bases at J, with 9 bases between the two ends. The CDR3 spans 12 residues. The CDR3 coding sequence is TGCGCCAGCAGTGCGTCAGACAACGAGCAGTACTTC. Amino acid sequence: CASSASDNEQYF.

The rearrangement links TRBV2 to TRBJ1-2; D uncertain. The V gene lost 7 bases and the J gene lost 1 base, with 7 bases spanning the gap. Germline assignment: CDR1 SNHLY and CDR2 FYNNEI. The CDR3 runs 12 residues. The CDR3 here is CASKPYNYGYTF. In DNA, the CDR3 is TGTGCCAGCAAGCCTTATAACTATGGCTACACCTTC.

V gene TRBV19 combines with J gene TRBJ1-5, with D perhaps matching TRBD1 (6 bases). CDR3 size: 14 residues. The germline CDR1 and CDR2 sequences are LNHDA and SQIVND (reference sequence). Trimming pared 4 bases from V and 6 bases from J, leaving 13 bases between. The CDR3 reads CASSTEKQGQPQHF. In DNA form, the CDR3 reads TGTGCCAGTAGTACGGAAAAACAGGGTCAGCCCCAGCATTTT.

This chain connects TRBV13 to TRBJ2-7, with D possibly being TRBD1 (6 bases). V lost 4 bases to trimming and J lost 9 bases, with 22 bases between them. Looked up from germline, CDR1 is PRHDT and CDR2 is FYEKMQ (reference sequence). This CDR3 spans 15 amino acids. For the CDR3, the DNA is TGTGCCAGCAGCTATAGTGGGCAGGGGACGGCCGCGCAGTACTTC. It codes for CASSYSGQGTAAQYF.

J is TRBJ2-5 and V is TRBV10-3; 7 bases agree with TRBD1. J gave up 5 bases and V 3 bases, and 9 bases lay outside the gene matches. Germline V CDR1 and CDR2: ENHRY, SYGVKD. CDR3 length equals 15 residues. The CDR3, as DNA: TGTGCCATCAGTGACTCCATCACAGGGGTGGAGACCCAGTACTTC. Its translation: CAISDSITGVETQYF.

The chain recombines TRBV9 with TRBJ2-3; 10 bases are a match to TRBD2. Looked up from germline, CDR1 is SGDLS and CDR2 is YYNGEE. This CDR3 has 16 residues. Unmatched junction bases numbered 5, after V lost 2 bases and J lost 2 bases. CDR3 bases: TGTGCCAGCAGCGTCGAAGGACTAGCGGACACAGATACGCAGTATTTT. Its protein product is CASSVEGLADTDTQYF.

The chain recombines TRBV6-5 with TRBJ2-5, with 8 bases aligning to TRBD2. With 5 bases clipped from V and 2 bases from J, the junction kept 7 bases outside the gene matches. The germline V gene encodes CDR1 MNHEY and CDR2 SVGAGI. This CDR3 comprises 15 residues. The CDR3 sequence: CASSRSGGLQETQYF. CDR3 in DNA: TGTGCCAGCAGTCGAAGCGGGGGTCTTCAAGAGACCCAGTACTTC.

The gene calls are TRBV10-3 and TRBJ2-7; D uncertain. The CDR3 runs 15 residues. Germline assignment: CDR1 ENHRY and CDR2 SYGVKD. The germline V and J ends were trimmed by 2 bases and 0 bases, with 11 bases remaining between them. The CDR3 loop is CAISEGSLSSYEQYF. The CDR3 nucleotides read TGTGCCATCAGTGAGGGTAGCCTGAGCTCCTACGAGCAGTACTTC.

The rearrangement links TRBV29-1 to TRBJ1-2; 8 bases match TRBD1. Germline trimming cut 6 bases from V and 2 bases from J; bases unmatched to any gene: 8. There are 14 residues in the CDR3. Germline V gene data show CDR1 as SQVTM and CDR2 as ANQGSEA. The CDR3 nucleotides read TGCAGCGTCGGGACGGACAGGGCGAACTATGGCTACACCTTC. Protein product: CSVGTDRANYGYTF.

This chain connects TRBV27 to TRBJ2-3; 10 bases are a match to TRBD1. The V segment lost 5 bases and the J segment 3 bases; nucleotides outside the gene matches: 8. This CDR3 has 16 residues. Germline V gene sequence: CDR1 MNHEY, CDR2 SMNVEV (reference sequence). The CDR3 is CASSPRTGGRTDTQYF. The CDR3 DNA is TGTGCCAGCAGTCCGAGGACAGGGGGTCGGACAGATACGCAGTATTTT.

The rearrangement links TRBV7-2 to TRBJ2-2; 7 bases fit TRBD1. Germline V CDR1 and CDR2: SGHTA, FQGNSA. Trimming took 6 bases from V and 1 from J; bases not matched to a gene: 5. The CDR3 spans 15 residues. The CDR3 sequence is CASRMGQQNTGELFF. The CDR3 DNA is TGTGCCAGCAGAATGGGACAGCAGAACACCGGGGAGCTGTTTTTT.

V and J are TRBV20-1 and TRBJ2-5, with a possible D match to TRBD1 (5 bases). Looked up from germline, CDR1 is DFQATT and CDR2 is SNEGSKA (reference sequence). V lost 3 bases, J lost 2 bases, and 16 bases lay in between. This CDR3 region has 15 residues. The CDR3 bases are TGCAGTGCTAGTTTTTCCGGACACGAACAAGAGACCCAGTACTTC. As protein: CSASFSGHEQETQYF.

This clone was observed once. DNA of the CDR3: TGTGCCAGCAGTTTAGAAGATCTCGGGTACGAGCAGTACTTC. Encoded protein: CASSLEDLGYEQYF. The rearrangement links TRBV28 to TRBJ2-7; D is uncertain. Trimming shortened V by 2 bases and J by 4 bases, and 12 bases separated the two germline ends. Germline V gives CDR1 MDHEN, CDR2 SYDVKM. The CDR3 length is 14 residues.

The chain has TRBV5-6 and TRBJ2-3, with unresolved D. This CDR3 has 14 amino acids. V lost 3 bases and J 3 bases, leaving 11 bases between the germline ends. Germline lookup yields CDR1 SGHDT and CDR2 YYEEEE. The CDR3 DNA reads TGTGCCAGCAGCTGGAGCCTTTATACAGATACGCAGTATTTT. This sequence encodes CASSWSLYTDTQYF.

The chain joins TRBV11-2 to TRBJ2-5; TRBD2 matches 16 bases. Germline loops: CDR1 SGHAT, CDR2 FQNNGV. CDR3 length equals 16 residues. The ends lost 5 bases at V and 5 bases at J; junction bases unmatched: 5. This chain's CDR3 is CASSPTGLAGGETQYF. For the CDR3, the DNA is TGTGCCAGCAGCCCTACGGGACTAGCGGGGGGGGAGACCCAGTACTTC.